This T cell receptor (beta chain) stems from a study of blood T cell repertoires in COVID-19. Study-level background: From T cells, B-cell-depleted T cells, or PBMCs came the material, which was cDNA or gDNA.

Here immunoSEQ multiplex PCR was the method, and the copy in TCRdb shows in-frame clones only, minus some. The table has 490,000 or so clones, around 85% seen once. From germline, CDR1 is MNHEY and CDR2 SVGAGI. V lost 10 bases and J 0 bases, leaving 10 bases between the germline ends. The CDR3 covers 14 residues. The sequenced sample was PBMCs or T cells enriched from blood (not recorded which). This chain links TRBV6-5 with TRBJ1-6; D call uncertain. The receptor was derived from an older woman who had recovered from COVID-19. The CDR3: CATVPGSYNSPLHF. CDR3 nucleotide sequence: TGTGCCACGGTCCCCGGCTCCTATAATTCACCCCTCCACTTT.